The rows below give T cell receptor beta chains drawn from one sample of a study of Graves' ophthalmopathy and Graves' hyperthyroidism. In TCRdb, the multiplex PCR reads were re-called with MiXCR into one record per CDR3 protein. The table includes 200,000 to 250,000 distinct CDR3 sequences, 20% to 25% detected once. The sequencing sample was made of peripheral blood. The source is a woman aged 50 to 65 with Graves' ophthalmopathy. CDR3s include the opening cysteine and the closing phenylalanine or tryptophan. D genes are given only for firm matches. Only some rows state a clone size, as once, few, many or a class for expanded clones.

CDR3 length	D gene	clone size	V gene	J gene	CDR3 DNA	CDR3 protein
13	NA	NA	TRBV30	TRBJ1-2	TGTGCCTGGAGTGTCACGGGGCTTCGTGGCTACACCTTC	CAWSVTGLRGYTF
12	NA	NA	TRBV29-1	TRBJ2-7	TGCAGCGTAACTAGCTCTAGCTACGAGCAGTACTTC	CSVTSSSYEQYF
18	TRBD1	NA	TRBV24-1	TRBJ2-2	TGTGCCACCAGTGATCCGGGACAGGGGGTGCAGAACACCGGGGAGCTGTTTTTT	CATSDPGQGVQNTGELFF
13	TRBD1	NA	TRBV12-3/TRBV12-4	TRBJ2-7	TGTGCCAGCAGTCCTGGGACAGGGCGGGAGCAGTACTTC	CASSPGTGREQYF
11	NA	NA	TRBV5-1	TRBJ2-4	TGCGCCAGCAGCTTGGAGGGCATTCAGTACTTC	CASSLEGIQYF
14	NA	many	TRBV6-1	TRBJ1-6	TGTGCCAGCAGTGGGACATACTCGAATTCACCCCTCCACTTT	CASSGTYSNSPLHF
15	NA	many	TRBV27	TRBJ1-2	TGTGCCAGCCGTCGGGCAGGGATCAACAACTATGGCTACACCTTC	CASRRAGINNYGYTF
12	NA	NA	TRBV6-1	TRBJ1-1	TGTGCCAGCAGCAGGGAAAGGAGTGAAGCTTTCTTT	CASSRERSEAFF
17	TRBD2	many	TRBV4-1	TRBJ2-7	TGCGCCAGCAGCCAAGATATGAGGCGGGAGCCCCCCTACGAGCAGTACTTC	CASSQDMRREPPYEQYF
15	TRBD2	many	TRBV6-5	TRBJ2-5	TGTGCCAGCAGTTCCACCGAGCGGGGCCAAGAGACCCAGTACTTC	CASSSTERGQETQYF
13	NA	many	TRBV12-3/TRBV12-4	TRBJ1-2	TGTGCCAGCAGTATCTCGGGGGCAGGTGGCTACACCTTC	CASSISGAGGYTF
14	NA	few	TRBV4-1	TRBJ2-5	TGCGCCAGCAGCCAATTCGGGGACCCAGAGACCCAGTACTTC	CASSQFGDPETQYF
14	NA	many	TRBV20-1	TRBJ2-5	TGCAGTGCTGCAAAAAGAGGGGCCCGGGAGACCCAGTACTTC	CSAAKRGARETQYF
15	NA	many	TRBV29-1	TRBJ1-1	TGCAGCGTTACCCAAGGCCTCACAGCGAACACTGAAGCTTTCTTT	CSVTQGLTANTEAFF
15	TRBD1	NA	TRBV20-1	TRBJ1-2	TGCAGTGCTGAACGGACAGGGGTTTCAAACTATGGCTACACCTTC	CSAERTGVSNYGYTF
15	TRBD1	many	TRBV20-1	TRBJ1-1	TGCAGTGCTAGAGATGGAGACAGGGTGAACACTGAAGCTTTCTTT	CSARDGDRVNTEAFF
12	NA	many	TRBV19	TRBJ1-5	TGTGCCAGTAGGGGCTTGAATCAGCCCCAGCATTTT	CASRGLNQPQHF
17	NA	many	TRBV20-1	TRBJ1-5	TGCAGTGCTAGAGGCCAAACAAGGGACATCGGCAATCAGCCCCAGCATTTT	CSARGQTRDIGNQPQHF
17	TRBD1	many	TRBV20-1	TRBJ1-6	TGCAGTGCTAGAGATAGTGGACAGGGATCTAGAAATTCACCCCTCCACTTT	CSARDSGQGSRNSPLHF
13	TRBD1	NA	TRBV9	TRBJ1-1	TGTGCCAGCGGACAGGGTATGAACACTGAAGCTTTCTTT	CASGQGMNTEAFF
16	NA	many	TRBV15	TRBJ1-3	TGTGCCACCAGCAGAGATAGGAACCCGAGCGGAAACACCATATATTTT	CATSRDRNPSGNTIYF
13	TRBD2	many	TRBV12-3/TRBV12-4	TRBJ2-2	TGTGCCAGCCGCGGGAGTATCACCGGGGAGCTGTTTTTT	CASRGSITGELFF
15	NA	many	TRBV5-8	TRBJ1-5	TGTGCCAGCAGCTTGGGGGCAGTTAGCAATCAGCCCCAGCATTTT	CASSLGAVSNQPQHF
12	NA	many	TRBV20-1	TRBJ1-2	TGCAGTGCTAGAGTCCCGAGCGGGGGCTACACCTTC	CSARVPSGGYTF
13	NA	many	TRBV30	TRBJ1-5	TGTGCCTGGAGTCAGACAGGCACCGGGACCCAGCATTTT	CAWSQTGTGTQHF
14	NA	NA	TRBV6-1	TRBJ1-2	TGTGCCAGCAGTGAACCGAGGCAAGGAAATCGGTGCACCTTC	CASSEPRQGNRCTF
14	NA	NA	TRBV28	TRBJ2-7	TGTGCCAGCAAGGGGCAGGGAAGCTCCTACGAGCAGTACTTC	CASKGQGSSYEQYF
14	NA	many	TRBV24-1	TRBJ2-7	TGTGCCACCAGTGAGTCAGGGAACTCCTACGAGCAGTACTTC	CATSESGNSYEQYF
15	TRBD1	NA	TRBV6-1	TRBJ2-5	TGTGCCAGCATTCGGACAGGGCTTAAACAAGAGACCCAGTACTTC	CASIRTGLKQETQYF
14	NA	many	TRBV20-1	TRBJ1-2	TGCAGTGCTAGAGAGGAGACAGGCGCTTATGGCTACACCTTC	CSAREETGAYGYTF
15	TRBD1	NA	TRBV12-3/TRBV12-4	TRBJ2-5	TGTGCCAGCAGTTTCAGTTTAGGGGGCCACGAGACCCAGTACTTC	CASSFSLGGHETQYF
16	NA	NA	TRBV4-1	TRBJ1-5	TGCGCCAGCAGCCAACAAGGCTCTGATTCCTCCAGGCCCCAGCATTTT	CASSQQGSDSSRPQHF
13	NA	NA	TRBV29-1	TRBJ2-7	TGCAGCGTTGCCGGGACCCCATCCTACGAGCAGTACTTC	CSVAGTPSYEQYF
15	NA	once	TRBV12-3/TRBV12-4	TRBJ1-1	TGTGCCAGCAGTTTGGGTCCGGCGGGGAACACTGAAGCTTTCTTT	CASSLGPAGNTEAFF
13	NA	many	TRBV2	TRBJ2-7	TGTGCCAGCAGGCTGGGGCAGGTCTACGAGCAGTACTTC	CASRLGQVYEQYF
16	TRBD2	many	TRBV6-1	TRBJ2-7	TGTGCCAGCAGCCGGACTAGCGGGGGGAATTCCTACGAGCAGTACTTC	CASSRTSGGNSYEQYF
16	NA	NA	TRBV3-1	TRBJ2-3	TGTGCCAGCAGCACGCCAACGCAGCCAGATACAGATACGCAGTGTTTT	CASSTPTQPDTDTQCF
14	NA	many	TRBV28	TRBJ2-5	TGTGCCAGCAGTTTCGTCGGACCACAAGAGACCCAGTACTTC	CASSFVGPQETQYF
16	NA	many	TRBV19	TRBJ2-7	TGTGCCAGTAGTATAGATCAAGCTACATCCTCCTACGAGCAGTACTTC	CASSIDQATSSYEQYF
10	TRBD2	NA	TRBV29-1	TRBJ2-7	TGCAGCGTTGAAGGCGGGAGCATGTACTTC	CSVEGGSMYF
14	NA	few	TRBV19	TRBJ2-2	TGTGCCAGTAGTATAGACGGGGAGTCCGGGGAGCTGTTTTTT	CASSIDGESGELFF
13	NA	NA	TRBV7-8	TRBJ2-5	TGTGCCAGCAGCTTAGCGTGGCAAGAGACCCAGTACTTC	CASSLAWQETQYF
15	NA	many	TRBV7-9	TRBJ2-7	TGTGCCAGCAGCTTAGGAGGAGGAGACTCCTACGAGCAGTACTTC	CASSLGGGDSYEQYF
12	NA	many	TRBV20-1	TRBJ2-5	TGCAGTGCCGAGTCCCCCGGGGAGACCCAGTACTTC	CSAESPGETQYF
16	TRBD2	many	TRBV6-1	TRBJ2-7	TGTGCCAGCAACCCGCGGGGACTAGCGGGGGCCTACGAGCAGTACTTC	CASNPRGLAGAYEQYF
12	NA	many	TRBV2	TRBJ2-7	TGTGCCAGCAGGGGACTCAGGGACGAGCAGTACTTC	CASRGLRDEQYF
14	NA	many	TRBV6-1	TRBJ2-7	TGTGCCAGCAGTGACGAAGGACTACCCTACGAGCAGTACTTC	CASSDEGLPYEQYF
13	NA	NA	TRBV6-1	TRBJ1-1	TGTGCCAGCGGAAAATTACGGAACACTGAAGCTTTCTTT	CASGKLRNTEAFF
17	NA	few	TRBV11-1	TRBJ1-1	TGTGCCAGCAGCTCCCCCGGCAGGGAGCCAATGAACACTGAAGCTTTCTTT	CASSSPGREPMNTEAFF
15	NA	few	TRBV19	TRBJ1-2	TGTGCCAGTAGCCGTACGGGGCAGCCTAACTATGGCTACACCTTC	CASSRTGQPNYGYTF